These T cell receptor beta chains were read from a single sample in a study of cytomegalovirus exposure and HLA in healthy donors. Repertoires were generated with immunoSEQ multiplex PCR, while TCRdb's copy carries only in-frame clones and drops some. Of 200,000 to 250,000 clones listed, 75% to 80% were seen once; the top ten hold about 1.8%. Sequences were obtained from PBMCs. Source of these receptors: a man aged 18 to 35 in good health and CMV-seronegative. Both conserved end residues are part of each CDR3. Fields, in order: V gene, clone size, J gene, D gene, CDR3 protein, CDR3 DNA. A D gene is named only where the DNA matches it firmly. Only part of the rows carry a size: once, few, many, or a class if the clone is expanded.

v_call: TRBV7-2; clone_size: -; j_call: TRBJ2-5; d_call: TRBD2; cdr3_aa: CASSLGSASGAETQYF; cdr3_nt: TGTGCCAGCAGCTTAGGATCAGCTAGCGGGGCAGAGACCCAGTACTTC
v_call: TRBV28; clone_size: -; j_call: TRBJ1-2; d_call: -; cdr3_aa: CASSETQESNYGYTF; cdr3_nt: TGTGCCAGCAGTGAAACACAGGAGTCTAACTATGGCTACACCTTC
v_call: TRBV30; clone_size: -; j_call: TRBJ2-6; d_call: -; cdr3_aa: CAWSEGSGSLSGANVLTF; cdr3_nt: TGTGCCTGGAGTGAAGGATCAGGGTCCCTCTCTGGGGCCAACGTCCTGACTTTC
v_call: TRBV7-6; clone_size: -; j_call: TRBJ2-2; d_call: TRBD1; cdr3_aa: CASSLVDRGDEELFF; cdr3_nt: TGTGCCAGCAGCTTGGTGGACAGGGGAGATGAGGAGCTGTTTTTT
v_call: TRBV9; clone_size: -; j_call: TRBJ2-3; d_call: TRBD2; cdr3_aa: CASSVGLAGNTDTQYF; cdr3_nt: TGTGCTAGCAGCGTAGGGCTAGCGGGGAACACAGATACGCAGTATTTT
v_call: TRBV11-3; clone_size: -; j_call: TRBJ1-1; d_call: TRBD1; cdr3_aa: CASSLNGQGQGSNTEAFF; cdr3_nt: TGTGCCAGCAGCTTAAACGGTCAGGGACAGGGGAGTAACACTGAAGCTTTCTTT
v_call: TRBV29-1; clone_size: once; j_call: TRBJ1-2; d_call: TRBD1; cdr3_aa: CSVEVPGQGLLLTYYGYTF; cdr3_nt: TGCAGCGTTGAGGTCCCCGGACAGGGCCTACTCTTGACCTACTATGGCTACACCTTC
v_call: TRBV28; clone_size: once; j_call: TRBJ2-1; d_call: -; cdr3_aa: CASTDSLGNEQFF; cdr3_nt: TGTGCCAGCACAGACTCCCTGGGCAATGAGCAGTTCTTC
v_call: TRBV6-6; clone_size: -; j_call: TRBJ1-4; d_call: TRBD1; cdr3_aa: CASSYVGQGVEKLFF; cdr3_nt: TGTGCCAGCAGTTACGTTGGACAGGGAGTCGAAAAACTGTTTTTT
v_call: TRBV7-9; clone_size: -; j_call: TRBJ2-7; d_call: TRBD1; cdr3_aa: CASSLPGQGSYEQYF; cdr3_nt: TGTGCCAGCAGCCTCCCTGGACAGGGGAGTTACGAGCAGTACTTC
v_call: TRBV25-1; clone_size: -; j_call: TRBJ1-4; d_call: TRBD1; cdr3_aa: CASRAARGGDEKLFF; cdr3_nt: TGTGCCAGCAGGGCAGCGAGAGGGGGCGATGAAAAACTGTTTTTT
v_call: TRBV29-1; clone_size: few; j_call: TRBJ2-2; d_call: -; cdr3_aa: CSVLISGELFF; cdr3_nt: TGCAGCGTTCTTATATCCGGGGAGCTGTTTTTT
v_call: TRBV7-8; clone_size: -; j_call: TRBJ1-1; d_call: -; cdr3_aa: CASSLGAIQAFF; cdr3_nt: TGTGCCAGCAGCTTAGGGGCTATTCAGGCTTTCTTT
v_call: TRBV19; clone_size: -; j_call: TRBJ2-7; d_call: -; cdr3_aa: CASSIVGGSSYEQYF; cdr3_nt: TGTGCCAGTAGTATAGTAGGGGGTAGCTCCTACGAGCAGTACTTC
v_call: TRBV11-1; clone_size: -; j_call: TRBJ2-1; d_call: TRBD2; cdr3_aa: CASSSSGREGYNEQFF; cdr3_nt: TGTGCCAGCAGCTCTAGCGGGAGGGAAGGTTACAATGAGCAGTTCTTC
v_call: TRBV9; clone_size: few; j_call: TRBJ2-3; d_call: -; cdr3_aa: CASNRGTDTQYF; cdr3_nt: TGTGCCAGCAATAGAGGCACAGATACGCAGTATTTT
v_call: TRBV27; clone_size: -; j_call: TRBJ2-1; d_call: TRBD1; cdr3_aa: CASSSPGQGDNEQFF; cdr3_nt: TGTGCCAGCAGTAGCCCGGGACAGGGGGACAATGAGCAGTTCTTC
v_call: TRBV30; clone_size: -; j_call: TRBJ1-6; d_call: -; cdr3_aa: CAWPNRDRSPLHF; cdr3_nt: TGTGCCTGGCCAAACAGGGATCGCTCACCCCTCCACTTT
v_call: TRBV6-5; clone_size: -; j_call: TRBJ1-6; d_call: TRBD1; cdr3_aa: CASSQTGNNSPLHF; cdr3_nt: TGTGCCAGCAGTCAGACAGGGAATAATTCCCCCCTCCACTTT
v_call: TRBV7-8; clone_size: -; j_call: TRBJ1-2; d_call: TRBD1; cdr3_aa: CASSLQGASGYTF; cdr3_nt: TGTGCCAGCAGCTTACAGGGGGCGTCCGGCTACACCTTC
v_call: TRBV6-1; clone_size: -; j_call: TRBJ2-7; d_call: TRBD1; cdr3_aa: CATPRWQGASYEQYF; cdr3_nt: TGTGCCACACCGAGGTGGCAGGGGGCTTCCTACGAGCAGTACTTC
v_call: TRBV11-3; clone_size: -; j_call: TRBJ2-5; d_call: -; cdr3_aa: CASSRGVVQETQYF; cdr3_nt: TGTGCCAGCAGCCGAGGCGTGGTCCAAGAGACCCAGTACTTC